This T cell receptor beta chain was profiled in a study of Graves' ophthalmopathy and Graves' hyperthyroidism. Turning to the study itself: Researchers obtained peripheral blood at initial diagnosis, before any treatment had begun.

General study results and limits: In blood appeared most of the expanded thyroid clonotypes whose frequency exceeded 0.001.

The germline V and J ends were trimmed by 1 base and 3 bases, with 13 bases remaining between them. Germline V gene sequence: CDR1 SGHRS, CDR2 YFSETQ. This CDR3 contains 15 residues. RNA transcripts provided the template for amplifying TCR beta CDR3 regions. The authors performed first-round RT-PCR with HTBI primers and then a second-round multiplex PCR. TCRdb recomputed calls from the multiplex PCR reads with MiXCR, one row per CDR3 protein. The table has under 800,000 distinct CDR3 sequences, 22% seen once. Hyperthyroidism was classified as stable if no ophthalmopathy occurred within 18 months of follow-up. Uncontrolled infections, pregnancy, lactation or other autoimmune diseases led to patient exclusion. At least ten counts were recorded for this clonotype. Its antigen remains unidentified.

Specimen: peripheral blood. This TCR was sampled from a young woman with stable Graves' hyperthyroidism. Some clones in this sample may be carry-over from other donors' samples. The chain couples TRBV5-1 to TRBJ1-1; tentatively, D is TRBD1 (5 bases). The CDR3 here is CASSLRVGADTEAFF. DNA for the CDR3: TGCGCCAGCAGCTTGAGGGTAGGGGCGGACACTGAAGCTTTCTTT. The variable domain in full, with the rest retrieved from reference TRBV5-1 and TRBJ1-1, is KAGVTQTPRYLIKTRGQQVTLSCSPISGHRSVSWYQQTPGQGLQFLFEYFSETQRNKGNFPGRFSGRQFSNSRSEMNVSTLELGDSALYLCASSLRVGADTEAFFGQGTRLTVV.